These T cell receptor beta chains were read from a single sample in a study of blood T cell repertoires in COVID-19. Generated by immunoSEQ multiplex PCR, the TCRdb table keeps only in-frame clones and is missing some. The data hold hundreds of thousands of clones, with around 91% observed a single time. Input material: PBMCs or T cells enriched from blood (not recorded which). Receptor source: a man aged 25 to 40 who had recovered from COVID-19. Both conserved end residues are part of each CDR3. The order of the fields is J gene, clone size, V gene, D gene, CDR3 protein, CDR3 DNA. The D gene is left open where the match is weak. Clone size is stated in some rows and not others, as once, few, many or a class when expanded.

j_gene: TRBJ1-2; abundance: once; v_gene: TRBV2; d_gene: TRBD1; CDR3aa: CASTAGQGARNYGYTF; CDR3nt: TGTGCCAGCACCGCGGGACAGGGGGCGCGAAACTATGGCTACACCTTC
j_gene: TRBJ1-5; abundance: -; v_gene: TRBV12-3/TRBV12-4; d_gene: TRBD1; CDR3aa: CASSGTVQPQHF; CDR3nt: TGTGCCAGCAGCGGGACAGTGCAGCCCCAGCATTTT
j_gene: TRBJ2-3; abundance: many; v_gene: TRBV4-1; d_gene: -; CDR3aa: CASSQVTRPDTQYF; CDR3nt: TGCGCCAGCAGCCAAGTAACGAGGCCAGATACGCAGTATTTT
j_gene: TRBJ2-7; abundance: -; v_gene: TRBV7-2; d_gene: TRBD2; CDR3aa: CASSLGASGWTYEQYF; CDR3nt: TGTGCCAGCAGCTTAGGGGCTAGCGGGTGGACCTACGAGCAGTACTTC
j_gene: TRBJ2-2; abundance: -; v_gene: TRBV3-1/TRBV3-2; d_gene: TRBD2; CDR3aa: CAIGTSGSLATGELFF; CDR3nt: TGTGCCATTGGGACTAGCGGGAGTTTGGCCACCGGGGAGCTGTTTTTT
j_gene: TRBJ2-7; abundance: -; v_gene: TRBV5-6; d_gene: -; CDR3aa: CASSPGTAYEQYF; CDR3nt: TGTGCCAGCAGCCCTGGGACTGCCTACGAGCAGTACTTC
j_gene: TRBJ2-7; abundance: -; v_gene: TRBV5-1; d_gene: -; CDR3aa: CASKNDNSYEQYF; CDR3nt: TGCGCCAGCAAAAACGACAACTCCTACGAGCAGTACTTC
j_gene: TRBJ1-1; abundance: -; v_gene: TRBV3-1/TRBV3-2; d_gene: TRBD1; CDR3aa: CASSTRQGSTEAFF; CDR3nt: TGTGCCAGCAGCACACGACAGGGCAGCACTGAAGCTTTCTTT
j_gene: TRBJ1-1; abundance: -; v_gene: TRBV19; d_gene: TRBD1; CDR3aa: CASSNRGKNTEAFF; CDR3nt: TGTGCCAGTAGTAACAGGGGGAAGAACACTGAAGCTTTCTTT
j_gene: TRBJ2-7; abundance: -; v_gene: TRBV18; d_gene: -; CDR3aa: CASSPSTQGLEQYF; CDR3nt: TGTGCCAGCTCACCGAGTACACAGGGCCTCGAGCAGTACTTC
j_gene: TRBJ2-1; abundance: -; v_gene: TRBV6-2/TRBV6-3; d_gene: TRBD2; CDR3aa: CASSYLVAGYNEQFF; CDR3nt: TGTGCCAGCAGTTACCTGGTAGCGGGGTACAATGAGCAGTTCTTC
j_gene: TRBJ2-3; abundance: -; v_gene: TRBV24-1; d_gene: TRBD2; CDR3aa: CATSDGLAGSTDTQYF; CDR3nt: TGTGCCACCAGTGATGGACTAGCGGGAAGCACAGATACGCAGTATTTT
j_gene: TRBJ2-5; abundance: once; v_gene: TRBV3-1/TRBV3-2; d_gene: TRBD2; CDR3aa: CASSQDLRAGVQETQYF; CDR3nt: TGTGCCAGCAGCCAAGATTTGAGGGCGGGAGTTCAAGAGACCCAGTACTTC
j_gene: TRBJ2-7; abundance: -; v_gene: TRBV5-1; d_gene: -; CDR3aa: CASSLDRLYEQYF; CDR3nt: TGCGCCAGCAGCTTAGACAGGCTCTACGAGCAGTACTTC
j_gene: TRBJ2-7; abundance: -; v_gene: TRBV27; d_gene: -; CDR3aa: CASSWSPDGGYEQYF; CDR3nt: TGTGCCAGCAGTTGGTCCCCCGACGGGGGCTACGAGCAGTACTTC
j_gene: TRBJ1-1; abundance: -; v_gene: TRBV28; d_gene: -; CDR3aa: CASSLYGEKAFF; CDR3nt: TGTGCCAGCAGTTTATACGGGGAGAAAGCTTTCTTT
j_gene: TRBJ2-7; abundance: -; v_gene: TRBV5-6; d_gene: TRBD1; CDR3aa: CASSLTGGAYEQYF; CDR3nt: TGTGCCAGCAGTCTGACAGGGGGCGCCTACGAGCAGTACTTC
j_gene: TRBJ1-2; abundance: -; v_gene: TRBV6-5; d_gene: TRBD1; CDR3aa: CASSHRDRGIYGYTF; CDR3nt: TGTGCCAGCAGTCACAGGGACAGGGGGATATATGGCTACACCTTC
j_gene: TRBJ1-1; abundance: -; v_gene: TRBV11-2; d_gene: -; CDR3aa: CASSLDSRGTEAFF; CDR3nt: TGTGCCAGCAGCTTAGACAGTAGGGGTACTGAAGCTTTCTTT
j_gene: TRBJ2-7; abundance: -; v_gene: TRBV15; d_gene: -; CDR3aa: CATSREGAGYEQYF; CDR3nt: TGTGCCACCAGCAGAGAAGGTGCGGGGTACGAGCAGTACTTC
j_gene: TRBJ2-1; abundance: -; v_gene: TRBV5-1; d_gene: -; CDR3aa: CASSLGGGRNEQFF; CDR3nt: TGCGCCAGCAGCTTGGGAGGGGGTCGGAATGAGCAGTTCTTC
j_gene: TRBJ1-3; abundance: -; v_gene: TRBV7-9; d_gene: -; CDR3aa: CASSTWRPGNSGNTIYF; CDR3nt: TGTGCCAGCAGCACCTGGCGGCCGGGAAACTCTGGAAACACCATATATTTT
j_gene: TRBJ1-1; abundance: -; v_gene: TRBV19; d_gene: -; CDR3aa: CATTRWVMGVNTEAFF; CDR3nt: TGTGCCACCACCCGTTGGGTCATGGGAGTGAACACTGAAGCTTTCTTT
j_gene: TRBJ2-1; abundance: few; v_gene: TRBV11-2; d_gene: -; CDR3aa: CASSLEFGGEQFF; CDR3nt: TGTGCCAGCAGCTTAGAGTTCGGTGGTGAGCAGTTCTTC
j_gene: TRBJ2-2; abundance: -; v_gene: TRBV14; d_gene: TRBD2; CDR3aa: CASSGLAGVGTGELFF; CDR3nt: TGTGCCAGTAGCGGACTAGCGGGAGTCGGAACCGGGGAGCTGTTTTTT
j_gene: TRBJ2-5; abundance: -; v_gene: TRBV18; d_gene: -; CDR3aa: CASSLTHTETQYF; CDR3nt: TGTGCCAGCTCACTCACCCACACGGAGACCCAGTACTTC
j_gene: TRBJ2-5; abundance: -; v_gene: TRBV27; d_gene: -; CDR3aa: CASSPELQETQYF; CDR3nt: TGTGCCAGCAGTCCGGAGTTACAAGAGACCCAGTACTTC
j_gene: TRBJ2-3; abundance: -; v_gene: TRBV5-4; d_gene: TRBD2; CDR3aa: CASSFFSGSGDTQYF; CDR3nt: TGTGCCAGCAGCTTCTTTAGCGGGAGTGGGGATACGCAGTATTTT
j_gene: TRBJ1-1; abundance: -; v_gene: TRBV5-1; d_gene: -; CDR3aa: CASSLEGPGWATEAFF; CDR3nt: TGCGCCAGCAGCTTGGAGGGGCCAGGGTGGGCCACTGAAGCTTTCTTT
j_gene: TRBJ1-2; abundance: -; v_gene: TRBV30; d_gene: -; CDR3aa: CAWSVQGGSGYTF; CDR3nt: TGTGCCTGGAGTGTACAGGGCGGCTCTGGCTACACCTTC
j_gene: TRBJ1-1; abundance: -; v_gene: TRBV20-1; d_gene: TRBD1; CDR3aa: CSGTGVGEAFF; CDR3nt: TGCAGTGGGACAGGGGTTGGCGAAGCTTTCTTT
j_gene: TRBJ1-4; abundance: -; v_gene: TRBV19; d_gene: -; CDR3aa: CASSISRGEKLFF; CDR3nt: TGTGCCAGTAGTATAAGCAGAGGGGAAAAACTGTTTTTT
j_gene: TRBJ2-1; abundance: once; v_gene: TRBV18; d_gene: TRBD1; CDR3aa: CASSRGQGEYNEQFF; CDR3nt: TGTGCCAGCTCACGGGGACAGGGGGAGTACAATGAGCAGTTCTTC
j_gene: TRBJ1-1; abundance: -; v_gene: TRBV5-5; d_gene: TRBD1; CDR3aa: CASSRQGNTEAFF; CDR3nt: TGTGCCAGCAGCCGACAGGGAAACACTGAAGCTTTCTTT
j_gene: TRBJ2-1; abundance: -; v_gene: TRBV4-1; d_gene: -; CDR3aa: CASSQVGSSYNEQFF; CDR3nt: TGCGCCAGCAGCCAAGTAGGGAGCTCCTACAATGAGCAGTTCTTC
j_gene: TRBJ1-1; abundance: few; v_gene: TRBV28; d_gene: -; CDR3aa: CASSLRYYRAPTFF; CDR3nt: TGTGCCAGCAGTTTGCGATACTACAGGGCCCCTACTTTCTTT
j_gene: TRBJ2-1; abundance: -; v_gene: TRBV5-1; d_gene: TRBD2; CDR3aa: CASSLASGSLNEQFF; CDR3nt: TGCGCCAGCAGCTTGGCTAGCGGGAGTTTGAATGAGCAGTTCTTC
j_gene: TRBJ2-1; abundance: once; v_gene: TRBV7-9; d_gene: TRBD2; CDR3aa: CASSFGGSGEQFF; CDR3nt: TGTGCCAGCAGCTTTGGCGGGAGTGGTGAGCAGTTCTTC
j_gene: TRBJ1-2; abundance: -; v_gene: TRBV28; d_gene: TRBD1; CDR3aa: CASSNTGTGSLSGGYTF; CDR3nt: TGTGCCAGCAGTAATACCGGGACAGGGTCTTTATCGGGTGGCTACACCTTC
j_gene: TRBJ2-7; abundance: -; v_gene: TRBV5-1; d_gene: TRBD1; CDR3aa: CASTPGQGGAEQYF; CDR3nt: TGCGCCAGCACCCCGGGACAGGGGGGCGCCGAGCAGTACTTC
j_gene: TRBJ2-1; abundance: -; v_gene: TRBV3-1/TRBV3-2; d_gene: TRBD1; CDR3aa: CASSHSGTVFYNEQFF; CDR3nt: TGTGCCAGCAGCCATTCCGGGACAGTCTTCTACAATGAGCAGTTCTTC
j_gene: TRBJ2-2; abundance: -; v_gene: TRBV7-9; d_gene: -; CDR3aa: CASSFHARLLGGELFF; CDR3nt: TGTGCCAGCAGCTTTCACGCTCGACTACTGGGCGGGGAGCTGTTTTTT
j_gene: TRBJ2-3; abundance: few; v_gene: TRBV25-1; d_gene: TRBD2; CDR3aa: CASSDGTSGTHDTQYF; CDR3nt: TGTGCCAGCAGTGACGGGACTAGCGGGACCCACGATACGCAGTATTTT
j_gene: TRBJ2-5; abundance: -; v_gene: TRBV27; d_gene: -; CDR3aa: CASSLYLQETQYF; CDR3nt: TGTGCCAGCAGTTTATACTTACAAGAGACCCAGTACTTC
j_gene: TRBJ2-1; abundance: -; v_gene: TRBV3-1/TRBV3-2; d_gene: TRBD2; CDR3aa: CASSQDRTSGRDEQFF; CDR3nt: TGTGCCAGCAGCCAAGACCGGACTAGCGGGAGGGATGAGCAGTTCTTC
j_gene: TRBJ2-7; abundance: once; v_gene: TRBV7-6; d_gene: TRBD2; CDR3aa: CASSPRLAESSYEQYF; CDR3nt: TGTGCCAGCAGCCCCAGACTAGCGGAGAGCTCCTACGAGCAGTACTTC
j_gene: TRBJ1-1; abundance: -; v_gene: TRBV5-5; d_gene: TRBD1; CDR3aa: CASSRKTGFEVNTEAFF; CDR3nt: TGTGCCAGCAGCAGAAAGACAGGGTTTGAAGTGAACACTGAAGCTTTCTTT
j_gene: TRBJ1-2; abundance: -; v_gene: TRBV19; d_gene: TRBD1; CDR3aa: CASRLPAGGPPDYGYTF; CDR3nt: TGTGCCAGTAGGCTACCGGCAGGGGGGCCCCCTGACTATGGCTACACCTTC